The 3 T cell receptor beta chains below all came from one sample that was sequenced in a study of blood T cell repertoires in COVID-19. Produced via immunoSEQ multiplex PCR; TCRdb's table is partial and in-frame only. The sample lists more than 200,000 clones, roughly 84% occurring once. Sequencing was performed on peripheral blood. These receptors were taken from a woman of 80 years or more with COVID-19, enrolled during active disease.

The chain carries TRBV28 and TRBJ1-2, with 9 nucleotides matching TRBD1. CDR1 is MDHEN, CDR2 SYDVKM, per germline. Losses at the gene ends were 3 bases for V and 11 bases for J; bases not matched to a gene: 10. The CDR3 is made up of 14 amino acids. The CDR3 here is CASSLGGQGSRYTF. CDR3 sequence (DNA): TGTGCCAGCAGTTTGGGGGGACAGGGTAGTAGGTACACCTTC.

J is TRBJ2-1 and V is TRBV12-5; 9 bases agree with TRBD1. The CDR3 is 15 residues long. The ends lost 5 bases at V and 4 bases at J; junction bases unmatched: 6. CDR1 is LGHNT, CDR2 FRNRAP, per germline. In DNA, the CDR3 is TGTGCTAGTGGTATGGGACAGGGCACTTACAATGAGCAGTTCTTC. It translates to CASGMGQGTYNEQFF. The entire variable domain, with the rest obtained from reference TRBV12-5 and TRBJ2-1, is as follows: DARVTQTPRHKVTEMGQEVTMRCQPILGHNTVFWYRQTMMQGLELLAYFRNRAPLDDSGMPKDRFSAEMPDATLATLKIQPSEPRDSAVYFCASGMGQGTYNEQFFGPGTRLTVL.

The J gene is TRBJ2-7, the V gene TRBV6-1, with D tentatively TRBD1 (5 bases). Germline-derived CDR1 and CDR2 are MNHNS and SASEGT. This CDR3 comprises 13 residues. V lost 3 bases and J lost 1, with 7 bases in between. The CDR3 nucleotides read TGTGCCAGCAGTGAGACAGCTTCCTACGAGCAGTACTTC. It yields the protein CASSETASYEQYF.